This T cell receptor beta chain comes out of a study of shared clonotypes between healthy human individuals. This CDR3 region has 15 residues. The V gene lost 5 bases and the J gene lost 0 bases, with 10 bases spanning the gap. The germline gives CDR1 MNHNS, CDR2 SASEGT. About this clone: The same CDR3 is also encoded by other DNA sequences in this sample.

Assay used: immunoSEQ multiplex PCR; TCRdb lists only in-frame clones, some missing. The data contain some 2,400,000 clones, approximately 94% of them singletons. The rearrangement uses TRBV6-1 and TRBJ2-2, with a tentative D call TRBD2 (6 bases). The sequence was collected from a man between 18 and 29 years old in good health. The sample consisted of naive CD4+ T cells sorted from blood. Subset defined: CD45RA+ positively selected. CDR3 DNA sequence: TGTGCCAGCAGTCCGCGGGGCACGAACACCGGGGAGCTGTTTTTT. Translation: CASSPRGTNTGELFF.